This TCR beta chain was captured by sequencing in a study of CD4 and CD8 cells across lung adenocarcinoma regions. Localized lung adenocarcinoma, a non-small cell lung cancer, affected the donors. TCRdb re-derived calls from the PCR reads in MiXCR, one entry per CDR3 protein. The sample holds over 8,500 distinct CDR3 sequences; approximately 50% are singletons and the top ten take about nine tenths. Germline loops: CDR1 MNHEY, CDR2 SMNVEV (reference sequence). The V gene lost 2 bases and the J gene lost 5 bases, with 18 bases spanning the gap. The CDR3 runs to 16 residues. Sequenced material: CD8+ T cells from the margin of a lung tumor. This receptor was obtained from a male donor with lung adenocarcinoma. The CD4 and CD8 labels of this study may be unreliable. The rearrangement uses TRBV27 and TRBJ2-5; tentative D call: TRBD1 (6 bases). The CDR3 DNA is TGTGCCAGCAGTTTACCCCGGGACACCCTCCCGGAGACCCAGTACTTC. This translates into CASSLPRDTLPETQYF.